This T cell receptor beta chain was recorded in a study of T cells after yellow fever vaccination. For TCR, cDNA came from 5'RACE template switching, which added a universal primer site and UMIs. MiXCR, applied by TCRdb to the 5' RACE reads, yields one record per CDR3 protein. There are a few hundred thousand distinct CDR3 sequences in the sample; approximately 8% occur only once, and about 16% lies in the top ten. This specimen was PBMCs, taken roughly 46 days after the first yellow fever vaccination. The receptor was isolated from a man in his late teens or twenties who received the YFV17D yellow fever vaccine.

The CDR3: CASSPIQGGGNTEAFF. The CDR3 DNA reads as TGTGCCAGCAGCCCCATACAGGGGGGTGGGAACACTGAAGCTTTCTTT. The chain combines TRBV5-5 with TRBJ1-1; 8 bases map to TRBD1. The CDR3 runs 16 residues. V dropped 4 bases and J dropped 1; count of bases not matched to a gene: 9. Germline CDR1 SGHKS, CDR2 YYEKEE (reference sequence).